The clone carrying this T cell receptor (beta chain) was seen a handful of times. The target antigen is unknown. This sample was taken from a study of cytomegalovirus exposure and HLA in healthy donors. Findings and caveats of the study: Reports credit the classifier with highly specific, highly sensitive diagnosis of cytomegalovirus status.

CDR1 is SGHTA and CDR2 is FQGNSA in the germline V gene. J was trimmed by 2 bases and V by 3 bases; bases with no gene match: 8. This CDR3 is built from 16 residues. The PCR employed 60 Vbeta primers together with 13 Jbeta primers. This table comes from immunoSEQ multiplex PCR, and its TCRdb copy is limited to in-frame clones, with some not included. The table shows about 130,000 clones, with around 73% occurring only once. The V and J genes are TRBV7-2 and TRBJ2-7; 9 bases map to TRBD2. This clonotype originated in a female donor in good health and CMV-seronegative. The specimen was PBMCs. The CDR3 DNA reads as TGTGCCAGCAGCTTTCTGCTAGCGGGGCCCACCTACGAGCAGTACTTC. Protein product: CASSFLLAGPTYEQYF.